This T cell receptor beta chain was recovered during a study of early T cells in non-severe SARS-CoV-2 infection. Study-wide context: Unpaired chains resulted from sequencing bulk RNA of unsorted whole blood.

The sample holds many counts of this clonotype. Its target is not known. Individual cDNA molecules carried attached unique molecular identifiers. MiXCR was run by TCRdb on the 5' RACE reads, yielding one entry per CDR3 protein. The sample lists 70,000 or so distinct CDR3 sequences, approximately 11% occurring once. General study results and limits: Lookups in VDJdb leaned toward anti-spike CD8 responses and missed private and CD4 specificities.

The TCR originated in an adult who was a healthcare worker with PCR-confirmed SARS-CoV-2 infection or an uninfected control (not recorded which). The sample consisted of whole blood.

The CDR3 DNA follows: TGTGCCAGCAGCTTAGGAGTGTATAGGGGGTACCAAGAGACCCAGTACTTC. Its protein product is CASSLGVYRGYQETQYF. The chain is built from TRBV11-2 and TRBJ2-5; D is possibly TRBD1 (6 bases). CDR1 and CDR2 from the germline V gene are SGHAT and FQNNGV. With 1 base removed from V and 0 bases from J, the gap between germline ends came to 15 bases. CDR3 length: 17 residues.